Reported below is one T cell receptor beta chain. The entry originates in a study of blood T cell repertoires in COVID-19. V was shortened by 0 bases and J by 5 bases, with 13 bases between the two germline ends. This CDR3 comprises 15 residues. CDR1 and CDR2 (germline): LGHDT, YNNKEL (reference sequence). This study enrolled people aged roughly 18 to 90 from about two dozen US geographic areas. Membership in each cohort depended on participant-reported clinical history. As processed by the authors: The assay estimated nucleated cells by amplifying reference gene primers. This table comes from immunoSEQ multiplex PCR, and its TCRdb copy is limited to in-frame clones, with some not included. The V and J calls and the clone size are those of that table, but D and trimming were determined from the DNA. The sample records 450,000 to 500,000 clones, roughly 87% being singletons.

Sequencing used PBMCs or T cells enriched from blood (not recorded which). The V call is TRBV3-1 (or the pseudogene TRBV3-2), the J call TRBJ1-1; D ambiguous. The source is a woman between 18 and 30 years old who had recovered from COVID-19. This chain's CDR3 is CASSQELGGKTEAFF. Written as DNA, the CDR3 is TGTGCCAGCAGCCAAGAGCTCGGCGGAAAAACTGAAGCTTTCTTT.